This TCR beta chain was captured in a study of T cell changes during pregnancy in multiple sclerosis. The CDR3 has 14 residues. Germline CDR1 SQVTM, CDR2 ANQGSEA. V shed 6 bases and J 6 bases; nucleotides not matched to a gene: 3. This table comes from immunoSEQ multiplex PCR, and its TCRdb copy is limited to in-frame clones, with some not included. In the table there are over 35,000 clones, about 92% of which are singletons. The chain employs TRBV29-1 and TRBJ2-2; 14 positions agree with TRBD2. Here the sequenced sample was CD8+ T cells from peripheral blood mononuclear cells, taken in the first trimester of pregnancy. The TCR sequence derives from a female donor with multiple sclerosis, enrolled in a pregnancy study. The DNA of the CDR3 is TGCAGCGTCGGGGGACTAGCGGGGGCCGGGGAGCTGTTTTTT. The encoded protein is CSVGGLAGAGELFF.